A single sample gave rise to the 9 T cell receptor beta chains below, sequenced in a study of blood T cells in healthy people across ages. PCR was performed a second time for roughly 7 to 12 cycles using a sample-barcoded 5' primer and a J-beta primer mix. TCRdb re-derived calls from the 5' RACE reads in MiXCR, one entry per CDR3 protein. The sample records some 640,000 distinct CDR3 sequences, about 30% being singletons. The sequencing input was blood. The receptors were gathered from a woman of 80 years or more in good health.

With respect to this clonotype: The junction departs from germline at one end; a sequencing error may be responsible. V is TRBV2 and J is TRBJ1-5; D is perhaps TRBD1 (6 bases). CDR3 length equals 15 residues. CDR1 and CDR2 (germline): SNHLY, FYNNEI. The CDR3 DNA is TGTGCCTGCAGTGGGGCCAGGGGTAGCAATCAGCCCCAGCATTTT. As protein: CACSGARGSNQPQHF.

At least ten counts were recorded for this clonotype. This chain uses TRBV6-5 with TRBJ2-7, with a weak D call TRBD1 (6 bases). The CDR3 covers 14 residues. Germline-derived CDR1 and CDR2 are MNHEY and SVGAGI. V lost 4 bases to trimming and J lost 0 bases, with 10 bases between them. The CDR3 here is CASSFRGSSYEQYF. CDR3 DNA sequence: TGTGCCAGCAGTTTCAGGGGTTCCTCCTACGAGCAGTACTTC.

The CDR3 here is CASSLRGARTGELFF. CDR3 sequence (DNA): TGTGCCAGCAGCCTTCGGGGGGCGCGGACCGGGGAGCTGTTTTTT. This rearrangement joins TRBV3-1 to TRBJ2-2, with D possibly matching TRBD2 (7 bases). The germline V gene encodes CDR1 LGHDT and CDR2 YNNKEL (reference sequence). The length of the CDR3 is 15 residues. Trimming stripped 4 bases from V and 5 bases from J, with 14 bases between. The full variable domain, with the rest looked up from reference TRBV3-1 and TRBJ2-2, is DTAVSQTPKYLVTQMGNDKSIKCEQNLGHDTMYWYKQDSKKFLKIMFSYNNKELIINETVPNRFSPKSPDKAHLNLHINSLELGDSAVYFCASSLRGARTGELFFGEGSRLTVL.

This clonotype has at least ten counts. The chain is built from TRBV6-1 and TRBJ1-2; the D gene is possibly TRBD1 (6 bases). This CDR3 comprises 14 residues. V was shortened by 7 bases and J by 1 base, with 13 bases between the two germline ends. Germline V CDR1 and CDR2: MNHNS, SASEGT. Here the CDR3 DNA reads TGTGCCAGCAACAAAAACAGGGATAACTATGGCTACACCTTC. Its protein is CASNKNRDNYGYTF.

As to this clonotype: A much larger clonotype is one base distant, so this may be a read error. This chain connects TRBV7-3 to TRBJ2-5; perhaps TRBD1 as D (5 bases). Trimming took off 4 bases at V and 11 bases at J, with 17 bases between the two ends. Germline CDR1 SGHTA, CDR2 FQGTGA. This CDR3 contains 13 residues. The DNA of the CDR3 is TGTGCCAGCAGCTACAGACAGTCCAATGAGCAGTACTTC. Translated: CASSYRQSNEQYF.

This rearrangement joins TRBV5-1 to TRBJ2-1; D is perhaps TRBD2 (6 bases). The V and J ends lost 4 bases and 10 bases respectively, with 15 bases between them. CDR3 length equals 13 residues. From germline, CDR1 is SGHRS and CDR2 YFSETQ. CDR3 bases: TGCGCCAGCAGCAACACTCAGGGAGGAGAGCAGTTCTTC. This gives the protein CASSNTQGGEQFF.

This clonotype was picked up a small number of times. The V and J genes are TRBV5-1 and TRBJ1-1, with 7 bases fitting TRBD1. Germline CDR1 and CDR2: SGHRS and YFSETQ. The CDR3 extends over 17 amino acids. The J segment lost 0 bases and the V segment lost 0 bases, leaving 8 bases of the junction unmatched. The DNA of the CDR3 is TGCGCCAGCAGCTTGGCGGCAGGGGGTCTTCTGAACACTGAAGCTTTCTTT. Translating gives CASSLAAGGLLNTEAFF.

The V and J genes are TRBV7-2 and TRBJ2-7, with TRBD2 as a possible D gene (5 bases). There are 15 residues in the CDR3. Per the germline V gene, CDR1 is SGHTA and CDR2 is FQGNSA. Between the trimmed V and J ends, which lost 1 base and 2 bases, there was a span of 12 bases. DNA of the CDR3: TGTGCCAGCAGCTTAGATGAGCGGCTGGCCTACGAGCAGTACTTC. It specifies CASSLDERLAYEQYF.

This clonotype was seen more than once but under ten times. A much larger clone differs by one base, so this may be a read error. The rearrangement links TRBV20-1 to TRBJ2-5; D might be TRBD1 (5 bases). The J call is doubtful: the DNA matches TRBJ2-1 better. The CDR3 sequence is 13 residues long. CDR1 and CDR2 from the germline V gene are DFQATT and SNEGSKA (reference sequence). DNA for the CDR3: TGCAGCACAAATGGCAGGGTAATGGAGACCCAGTTCTTC. It specifies CSTNGRVMETQFF.